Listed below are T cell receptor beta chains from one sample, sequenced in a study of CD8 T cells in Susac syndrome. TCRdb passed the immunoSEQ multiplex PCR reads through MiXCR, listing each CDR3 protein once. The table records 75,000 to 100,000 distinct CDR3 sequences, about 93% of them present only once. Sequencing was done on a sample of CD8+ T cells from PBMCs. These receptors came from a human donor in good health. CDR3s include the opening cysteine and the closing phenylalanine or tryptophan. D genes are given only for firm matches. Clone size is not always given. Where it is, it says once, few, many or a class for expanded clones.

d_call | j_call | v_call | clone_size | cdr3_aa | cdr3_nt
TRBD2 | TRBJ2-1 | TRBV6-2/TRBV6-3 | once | CASSDATTSADYNEQFF | TGTGCCAGCAGTGATGCCACGACTAGCGCGGACTACAATGAGCAGTTCTTC
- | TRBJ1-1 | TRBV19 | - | CASTRWQNTEAFF | TGTGCCAGTACTAGGTGGCAGAACACTGAAGCTTTCTTT
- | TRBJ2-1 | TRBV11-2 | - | CASSFTLALIHHNEQFF | TGTGCCAGCAGCTTTACGCTAGCTCTCATCCATCACAATGAGCAGTTCTTC
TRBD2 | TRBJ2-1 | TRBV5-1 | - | CASSIGTSGHNEQFF | TGCGCCAGCAGCATAGGGACTAGCGGCCACAATGAGCAGTTCTTC
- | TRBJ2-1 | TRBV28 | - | CASARRGGNEQFF | TGTGCCAGCGCACGGCGGGGTGGGAATGAGCAGTTCTTC
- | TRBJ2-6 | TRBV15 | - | CATSRASDVSGANVLTF | TGTGCCACCAGCAGAGCCTCAGATGTCTCTGGGGCCAACGTCCTGACTTTC
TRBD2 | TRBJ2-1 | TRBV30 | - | CAWRGTSGRFEQFF | TGTGCCTGGCGGGGGACTAGCGGGAGATTTGAGCAGTTCTTC
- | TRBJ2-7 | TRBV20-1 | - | CSARARGSSYEQYF | TGCAGTGCTAGAGCCCGGGGGTCTTCCTACGAGCAGTACTTC
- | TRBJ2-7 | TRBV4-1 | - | CASSQASSRSSYEQYF | TGCGCCAGCAGCCAAGCTTCTTCCAGATCTTCCTACGAGCAGTACTTC
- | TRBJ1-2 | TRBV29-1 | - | CSVVLVSESTPEYGYTF | TGCAGCGTTGTTCTAGTGTCAGAATCGACCCCAGAGTATGGCTACACCTTC
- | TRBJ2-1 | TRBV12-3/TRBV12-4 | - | CASSLPGWDEQFF | TGTGCCAGCAGTTTACCAGGGTGGGATGAGCAGTTCTTC
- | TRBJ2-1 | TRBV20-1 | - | CSALPPGRNPSGSYNEQFF | TGCAGTGCCCTCCCCCCGGGACGGAATCCCTCTGGCTCCTACAATGAGCAGTTCTTC
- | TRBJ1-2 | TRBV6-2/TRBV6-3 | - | CASSRDETANYGYTF | TGTGCCAGCAGCCGTGATGAGACGGCCAACTATGGCTACACCTTC
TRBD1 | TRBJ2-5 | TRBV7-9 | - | CASSYGTGGAETQYF | TGTGCCAGCAGCTACGGGACAGGGGGCGCGGAGACCCAGTACTTC
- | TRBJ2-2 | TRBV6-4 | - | CASSDGNTGELFF | TGTGCCAGCAGTGACGGGAACACCGGGGAGCTGTTTTTT
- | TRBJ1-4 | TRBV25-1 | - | CASSSTNEKLFF | TGTGCCAGCAGTTCAACTAATGAAAAACTGTTTTTT
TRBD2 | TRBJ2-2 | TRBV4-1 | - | CASSLRDGGTGELFF | TGCGCCAGCAGCCTCAGAGACGGGGGGACCGGGGAGCTGTTTTTT
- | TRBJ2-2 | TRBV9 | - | CASSVHAGELFF | TGTGCCAGCAGCGTACATGCCGGGGAGCTGTTTTTT
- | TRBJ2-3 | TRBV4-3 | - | CASSPARWVDTQYF | TGCGCCAGCAGCCCAGCCCGGTGGGTAGATACGCAGTATTTT
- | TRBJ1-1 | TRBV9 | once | CASSAAWGESDTEAFF | TGTGCCAGCAGCGCGGCTTGGGGGGAGTCGGACACTGAAGCTTTCTTT
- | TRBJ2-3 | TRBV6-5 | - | CASSYVASTDTQYF | TGTGCCAGCAGTTACGTAGCTAGCACAGATACGCAGTATTTT
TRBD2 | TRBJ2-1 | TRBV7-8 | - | CASLRLISGRADEQFF | TGTGCCAGCCTTCGTCTGATTAGCGGGAGGGCCGATGAGCAGTTCTTC
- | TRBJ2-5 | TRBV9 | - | CASSDPLLQETQYF | TGTGCCAGCAGCGATCCCCTCCTCCAGGAGACCCAGTACTTC
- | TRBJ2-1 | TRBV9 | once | CASSSTGISYNEQFF | TGTGCCAGCAGCTCTACAGGGATCTCCTACAATGAGCAGTTCTTC
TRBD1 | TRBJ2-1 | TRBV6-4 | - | CASSDSGTGNNEQFF | TGTGCCAGCAGTGACTCAGGGACAGGAAACAATGAGCAGTTCTTC
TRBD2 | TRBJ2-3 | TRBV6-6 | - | CASLRGRGIDTQYF | TGTGCCAGCCTCCGAGGGAGGGGAATAGATACGCAGTATTTT
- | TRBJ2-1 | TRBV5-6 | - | CASSLAGQGKRNEQFF | TGTGCCAGCAGTCTGGCAGGGCAGGGCAAGAGAAATGAGCAGTTCTTC
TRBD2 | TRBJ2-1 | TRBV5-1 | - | CASSEEVAGLNEQFF | TGCGCCAGCAGTGAAGAGGTAGCGGGGCTCAATGAGCAGTTCTTC
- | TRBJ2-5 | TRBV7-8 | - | CASSLAGPQETQYF | TGTGCCAGCAGCTTAGCCGGGCCCCAAGAGACCCAGTACTTC
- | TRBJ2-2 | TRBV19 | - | CASSITGELFF | TGTGCCAGTAGTATAACCGGGGAGCTGTTTTTT
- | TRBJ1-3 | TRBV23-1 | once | CARKRTDFSGNTIYF | TGCGCCAGGAAAAGGACCGACTTCTCTGGAAACACCATATATTTT
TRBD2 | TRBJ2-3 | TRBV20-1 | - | CSAGTSGGAGDTQYF | TGCAGTGCCGGGACTAGCGGGGGGGCTGGAGATACGCAGTATTTT
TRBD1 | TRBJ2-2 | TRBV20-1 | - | CSATRQGKVGTGELFF | TGCAGTGCTACCCGACAGGGAAAGGTGGGCACCGGGGAGCTGTTTTTT
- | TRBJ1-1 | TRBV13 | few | CASTRGTEAFF | TGTGCCAGCACTCGGGGGACTGAAGCTTTCTTT
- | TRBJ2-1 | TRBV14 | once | CASSQDGTYNEQFF | TGTGCCAGCAGCCAAGATGGCACATACAATGAGCAGTTCTTC
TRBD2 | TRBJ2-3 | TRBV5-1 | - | CASSSLGLARSSDTQYF | TGCGCCAGCAGCTCCCTCGGACTAGCGAGATCTTCAGATACGCAGTATTTT
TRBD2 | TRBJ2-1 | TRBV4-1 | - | CASSKVGGGAITNEQFF | TGCGCCAGCAGCAAAGTCGGCGGGGGGGCCATTACGAATGAGCAGTTCTTC
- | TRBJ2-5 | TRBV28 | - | CASSLSYEKETQYF | TGTGCCAGCAGTTTAAGTTACGAAAAAGAGACCCAGTACTTC
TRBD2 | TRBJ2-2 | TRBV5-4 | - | CASSFSRLAGAGELFF | TGTGCCAGCAGCTTTTCTCGCCTAGCGGGAGCCGGGGAGCTGTTTTTT
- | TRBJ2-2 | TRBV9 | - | CASSHPASSGTGELFF | TGTGCCAGCAGCCACCCCGCCTCGTCGGGTACCGGGGAGCTGTTTTTT
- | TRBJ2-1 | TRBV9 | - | CASSVEEGYNEQFF | TGTGCCAGCAGCGTAGAGGAGGGCTACAATGAGCAGTTCTTC
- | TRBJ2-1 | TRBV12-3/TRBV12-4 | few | CASSFGGFNEQFF | TGTGCCAGCAGTTTTGGAGGTTTCAATGAGCAGTTCTTC
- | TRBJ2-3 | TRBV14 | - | CASSQIWVTDTQYF | TGTGCCAGCAGCCAAATATGGGTCACAGATACGCAGTATTTT
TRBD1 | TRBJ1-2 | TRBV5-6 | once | CASSAGQGFIGYTF | TGTGCCAGCAGCGCCGGACAGGGATTCATCGGCTACACCTTC
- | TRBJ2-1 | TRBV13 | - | CASSPRDGRGNGNEQFF | TGTGCCAGCAGCCCCAGAGACGGGAGAGGTAATGGGAATGAGCAGTTCTTC
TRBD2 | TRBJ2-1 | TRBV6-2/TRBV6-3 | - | CASSFAGTRFF | TGTGCCAGCAGTTTCGCCGGGACTAGGTTCTTC
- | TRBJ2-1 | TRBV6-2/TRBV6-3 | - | CASSYLVPGAYNEQFF | TGTGCCAGCAGTTACCTTGTCCCCGGGGCCTACAATGAGCAGTTCTTC
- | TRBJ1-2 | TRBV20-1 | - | CSAREYGLQVVNYGYTF | TGCAGTGCTAGAGAGTATGGGCTACAAGTAGTAAACTATGGCTACACCTTC
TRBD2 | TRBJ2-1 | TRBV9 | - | CASSVHSGRVNEQFF | TGTGCCAGCAGCGTACATAGCGGGAGGGTCAATGAGCAGTTCTTC
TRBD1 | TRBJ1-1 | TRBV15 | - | CATSWDSPNEAFF | TGTGCCACCAGCTGGGACAGCCCCAATGAAGCTTTCTTT